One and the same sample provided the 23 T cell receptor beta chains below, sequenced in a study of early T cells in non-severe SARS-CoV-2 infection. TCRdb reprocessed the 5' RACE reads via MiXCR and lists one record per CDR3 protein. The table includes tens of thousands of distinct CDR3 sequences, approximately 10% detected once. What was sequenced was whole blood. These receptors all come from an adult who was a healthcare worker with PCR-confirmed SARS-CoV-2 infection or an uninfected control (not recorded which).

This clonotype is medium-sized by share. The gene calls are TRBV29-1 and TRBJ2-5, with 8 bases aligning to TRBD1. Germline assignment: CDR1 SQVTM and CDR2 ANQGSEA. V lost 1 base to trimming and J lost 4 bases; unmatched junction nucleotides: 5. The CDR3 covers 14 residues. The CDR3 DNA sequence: TGCAGCGTTGAAGTGGGGACAGGCGGAGAGACCCAGTACTTC. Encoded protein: CSVEVGTGGETQYF.

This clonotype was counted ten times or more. CDR3 region: CASTRRSPEQFF. CDR3 DNA: TGTGCCAGCACCCGGCGTTCCCCTGAGCAGTTCTTC. The V call is TRBV28, the J call TRBJ2-1, with no clear D. Deletions cut 7 bases from V and 9 bases from J, with 13 bases between. CDR3 length: 12 amino acids. Germline V CDR1 and CDR2: MDHEN, SYDVKM.

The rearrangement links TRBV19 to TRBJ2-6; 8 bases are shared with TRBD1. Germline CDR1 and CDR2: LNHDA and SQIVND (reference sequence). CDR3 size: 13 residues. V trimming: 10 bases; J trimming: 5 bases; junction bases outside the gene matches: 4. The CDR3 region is CATGQGWANVLTF. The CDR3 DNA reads TGTGCCACTGGACAGGGCTGGGCCAACGTCCTGACTTTC.

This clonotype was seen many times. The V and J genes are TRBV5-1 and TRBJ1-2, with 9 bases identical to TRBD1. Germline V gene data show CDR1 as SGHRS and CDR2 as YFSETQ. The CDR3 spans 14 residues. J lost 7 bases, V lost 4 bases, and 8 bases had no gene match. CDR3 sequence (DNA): TGCGCCAGCAGCCCAACGGGACAGGGTACTGGCTACACCTTC. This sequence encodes CASSPTGQGTGYTF.

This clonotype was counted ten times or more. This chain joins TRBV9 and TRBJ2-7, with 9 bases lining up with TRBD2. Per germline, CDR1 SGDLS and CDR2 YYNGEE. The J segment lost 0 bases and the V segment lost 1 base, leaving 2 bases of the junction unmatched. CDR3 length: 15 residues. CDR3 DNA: TGTGCCAGCAGCGTAAATAGCGGGAGCTCCTACGAGCAGTACTTC. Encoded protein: CASSVNSGSSYEQYF. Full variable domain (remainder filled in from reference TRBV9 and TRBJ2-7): DSGVTQTPKHLITATGQRVTLRCSPRSGDLSVYWYQQSLDQGLQFLIQYYNGEERAKGNILERFSAQQFPDLHSELNLSSLELGDSALYFCASSVNSGSSYEQYFGPGTRLTVT.

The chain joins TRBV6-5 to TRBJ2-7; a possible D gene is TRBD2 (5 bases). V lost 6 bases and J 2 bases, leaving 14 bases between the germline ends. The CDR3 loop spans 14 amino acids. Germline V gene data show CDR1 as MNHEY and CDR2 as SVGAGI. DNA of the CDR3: TGTGCCAGCAGCTACGACCCGCGGGCCTACGAGCAGTACTTC. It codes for CASSYDPRAYEQYF.

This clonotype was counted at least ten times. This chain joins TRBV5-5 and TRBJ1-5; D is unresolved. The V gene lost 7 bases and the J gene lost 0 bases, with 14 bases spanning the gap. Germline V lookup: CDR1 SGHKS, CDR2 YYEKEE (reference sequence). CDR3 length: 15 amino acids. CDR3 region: CASGDFGVSNQPQHF. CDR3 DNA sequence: TGTGCCAGCGGAGATTTTGGGGTTAGCAATCAGCCCCAGCATTTT.

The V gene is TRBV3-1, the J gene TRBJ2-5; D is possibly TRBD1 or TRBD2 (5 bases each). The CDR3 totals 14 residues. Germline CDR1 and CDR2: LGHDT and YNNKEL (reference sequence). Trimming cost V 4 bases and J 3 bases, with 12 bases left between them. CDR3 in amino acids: CASSLRDQKETQYF. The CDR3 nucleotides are TGTGCCAGCAGCCTCCGGGACCAAAAAGAGACCCAGTACTTC.

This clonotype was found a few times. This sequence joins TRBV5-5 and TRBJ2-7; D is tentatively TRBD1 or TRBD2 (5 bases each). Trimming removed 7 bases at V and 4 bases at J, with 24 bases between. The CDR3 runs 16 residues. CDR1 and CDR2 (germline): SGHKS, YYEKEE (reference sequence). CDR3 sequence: CASEPPPGTVRYEQYF. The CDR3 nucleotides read TGTGCCAGCGAACCGCCACCCGGGACCGTTCGGTACGAGCAGTACTTC.

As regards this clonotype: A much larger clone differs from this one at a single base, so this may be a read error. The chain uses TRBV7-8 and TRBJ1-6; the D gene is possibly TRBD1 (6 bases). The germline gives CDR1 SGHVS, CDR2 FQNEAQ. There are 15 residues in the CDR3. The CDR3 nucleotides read TGTGCCAGCACCGGGGGCAGCTCCTTTAATTCACCCCTCCACTTT. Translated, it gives CASTGGSSFNSPLHF.

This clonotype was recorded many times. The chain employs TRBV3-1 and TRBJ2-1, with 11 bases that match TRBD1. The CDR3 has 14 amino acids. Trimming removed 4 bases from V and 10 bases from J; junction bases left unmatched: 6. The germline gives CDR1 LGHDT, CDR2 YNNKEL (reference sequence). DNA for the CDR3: TGTGCCAGCAGCCTCGGACAGGGGGCAGGCGAGCAGTTCTTC. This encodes CASSLGQGAGEQFF.

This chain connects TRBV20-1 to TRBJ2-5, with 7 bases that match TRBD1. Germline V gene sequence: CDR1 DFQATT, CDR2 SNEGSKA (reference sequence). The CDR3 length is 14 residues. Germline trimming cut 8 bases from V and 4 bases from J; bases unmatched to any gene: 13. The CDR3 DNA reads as TGCAGTACTCCCATCCAGGGGGAAGGAGAGACCCAGTACTTC. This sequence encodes CSTPIQGEGETQYF.

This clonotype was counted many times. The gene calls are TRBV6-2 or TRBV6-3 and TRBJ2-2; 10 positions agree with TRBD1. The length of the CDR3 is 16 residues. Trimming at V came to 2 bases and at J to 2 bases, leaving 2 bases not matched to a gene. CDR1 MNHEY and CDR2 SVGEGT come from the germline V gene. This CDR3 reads CASSYPTGGNTGELFF. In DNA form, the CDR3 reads TGTGCCAGCAGTTACCCGACAGGGGGCAACACCGGGGAGCTGTTTTTT.

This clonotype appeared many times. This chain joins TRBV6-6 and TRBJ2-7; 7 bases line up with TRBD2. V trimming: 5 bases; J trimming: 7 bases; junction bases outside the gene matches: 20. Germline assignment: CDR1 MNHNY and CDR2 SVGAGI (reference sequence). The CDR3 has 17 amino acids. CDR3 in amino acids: CASSDFSGLDDPREQYF. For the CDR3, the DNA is TGTGCCAGCAGTGATTTCTCCGGACTAGACGACCCTCGGGAGCAGTACTTC.

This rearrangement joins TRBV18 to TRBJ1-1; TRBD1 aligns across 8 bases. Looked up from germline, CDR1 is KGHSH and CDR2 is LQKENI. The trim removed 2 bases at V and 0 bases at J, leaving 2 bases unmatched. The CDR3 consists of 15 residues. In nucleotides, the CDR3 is TGTGCCAGCTCACCAAGGACAGGGTTGAACACTGAAGCTTTCTTT. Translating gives CASSPRTGLNTEAFF.

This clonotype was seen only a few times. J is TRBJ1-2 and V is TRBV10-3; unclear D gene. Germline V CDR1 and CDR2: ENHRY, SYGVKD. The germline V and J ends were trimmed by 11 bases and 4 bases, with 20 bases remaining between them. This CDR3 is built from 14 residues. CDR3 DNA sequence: TGTGCCTCCTCAGTCCGGGAGGCTGGCTATGGCTACACCTTC. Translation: CASSVREAGYGYTF.

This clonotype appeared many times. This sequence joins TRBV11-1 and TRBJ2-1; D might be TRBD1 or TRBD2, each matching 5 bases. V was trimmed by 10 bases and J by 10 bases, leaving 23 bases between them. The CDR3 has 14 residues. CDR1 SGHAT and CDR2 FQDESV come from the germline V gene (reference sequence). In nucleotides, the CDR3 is TGTGCCACCTCAATGGGGGAATCGCTGCGGGAGCAGTTCTTC. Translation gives CATSMGESLREQFF. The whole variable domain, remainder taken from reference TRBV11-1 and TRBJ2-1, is EAEVAQSPRYKITEKSQAVAFWCDPISGHATLYWYRQILGQGPELLVQFQDESVVDDSQLPKDRFSAERLKGVDSTLKIQPAELGDSAMYLCATSMGESLREQFFGPGTRLTVL.

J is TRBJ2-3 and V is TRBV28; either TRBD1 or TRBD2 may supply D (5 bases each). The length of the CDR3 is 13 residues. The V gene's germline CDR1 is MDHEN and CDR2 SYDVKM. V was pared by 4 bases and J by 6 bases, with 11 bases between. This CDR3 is CASSSTWGDTQYF. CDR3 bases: TGTGCCAGCAGTTCCACCTGGGGGGATACGCAGTATTTT.

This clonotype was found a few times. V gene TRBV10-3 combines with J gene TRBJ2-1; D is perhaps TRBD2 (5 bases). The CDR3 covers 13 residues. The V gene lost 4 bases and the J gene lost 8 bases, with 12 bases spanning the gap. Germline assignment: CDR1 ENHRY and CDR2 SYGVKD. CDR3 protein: CAISGASEDEQFF. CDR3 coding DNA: TGTGCCATCAGTGGGGCCTCGGAGGATGAGCAGTTCTTC.

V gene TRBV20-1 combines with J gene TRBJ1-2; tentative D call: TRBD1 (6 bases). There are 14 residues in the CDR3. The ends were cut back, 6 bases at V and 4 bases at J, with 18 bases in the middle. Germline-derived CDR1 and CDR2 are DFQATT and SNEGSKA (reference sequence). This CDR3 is CSARVPGVAYGYTF. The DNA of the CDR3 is TGCAGTGCCCGGGTGCCAGGGGTCGCCTATGGCTACACCTTC.

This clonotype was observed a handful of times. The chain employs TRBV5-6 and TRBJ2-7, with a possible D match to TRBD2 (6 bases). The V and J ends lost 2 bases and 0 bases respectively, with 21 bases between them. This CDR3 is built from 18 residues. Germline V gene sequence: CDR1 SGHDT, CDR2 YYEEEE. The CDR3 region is CASSFIGLSGLSSYEQYF. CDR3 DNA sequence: TGTGCCAGCAGCTTTATAGGTCTCAGCGGGCTCAGCTCCTACGAGCAGTACTTC.

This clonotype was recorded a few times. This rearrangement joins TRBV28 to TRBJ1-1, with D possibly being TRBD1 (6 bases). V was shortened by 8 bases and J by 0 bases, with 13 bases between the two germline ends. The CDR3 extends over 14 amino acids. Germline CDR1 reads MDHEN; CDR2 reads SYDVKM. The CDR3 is CASEGPGVNTEAFF. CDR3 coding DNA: TGTGCCAGCGAGGGTCCAGGGGTGAACACTGAAGCTTTCTTT. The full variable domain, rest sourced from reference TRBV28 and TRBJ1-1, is DVKVTQSSRYLVKRTGEKVFLECVQDMDHENMFWYRQDPGLGLRLIYFSYDVKMKEKGDIPEGYSVSREKKERFSLILESASTNQTSMYLCASEGPGVNTEAFFGQGTRLTVV.

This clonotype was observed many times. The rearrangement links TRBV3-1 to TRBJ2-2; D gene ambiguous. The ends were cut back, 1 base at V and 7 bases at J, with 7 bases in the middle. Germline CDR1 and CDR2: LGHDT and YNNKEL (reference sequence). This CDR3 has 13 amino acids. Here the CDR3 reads CASSQGRDGELFF. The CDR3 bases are TGTGCCAGCAGCCAAGGAAGGGACGGGGAGCTGTTTTTT.